This entry describes one T cell receptor beta chain. V lost 5 bases, J lost 2 bases, and 13 bases lay in between. The CDR3 covers 15 residues. Germline V gene lookup returns CDR1 SNHLY and CDR2 FYNNEI. This record belongs to a study of blood T cell repertoires in COVID-19. Across the whole study: The analysed material was cDNA or gDNA that came from T cells, B-cell-depleted T cells, or PBMCs.

Sequenced by immunoSEQ multiplex PCR; TCRdb stores in-frame clones only, minus some. Found here are under 350,000 clones, more than 75% of them singletons; the top ten hold roughly 2.5%. Specimen: PBMCs or T cells enriched from blood (not recorded which). This receptor was taken from a man aged 55 to 70 who had recovered from COVID-19. The V and J genes are TRBV2 and TRBJ1-5; D may be TRBD1 (6 bases). The chain's CDR3 is CASSSRTAGNQPQHF. CDR3 nucleotide sequence: TGTGCCAGCAGTTCCCGGACAGCGGGCAATCAGCCCCAGCATTTT.